This T cell receptor (beta chain) derives from a study of T cells after posttransplantation cyclophosphamide. Overall study findings and caveats: Later blood repertoires were often dominated by clones from the donor CD8+ memory compartment.

Comment on this clone: Its specificity is not known.

The CDR3 sequence is 14 residues long. The V and J ends lost 2 bases and 4 bases, in that order; junction bases with no gene match: 5. CDR1 SGDLS and CDR2 YYNGEE come from the germline V gene. Repertoires were generated with immunoSEQ multiplex PCR, while TCRdb's copy carries only in-frame clones and drops some. The sample lists about 52,000 clones; around 83% were seen once. The clonotype originates from a man between 25 and 39 years old with a blood cancer, CMV-positive, and with a related stem cell donor. Specimen: PBMCs. V and J are TRBV9 and TRBJ1-2; 7 bases are shared with TRBD1. The CDR3 nucleotides read TGTGCCAGCAGCGTTGACAGGGTCTCCTATGGCTACACCTTC. Translating it yields CASSVDRVSYGYTF. Using reference TRBV9 and TRBJ1-2 for the parts outside the CDR3, the full variable domain is DSGVTQTPKHLITATGQRVTLRCSPRSGDLSVYWYQQSLDQGLQFLIQYYNGEERAKGNILERFSAQQFPDLHSELNLSSLELGDSALYFCASSVDRVSYGYTFGSGTRLTVV.